These T cell receptor beta chains were read from a single sample in a study of T-cell memory formation after mild COVID-19. Each CDR3 protein is one row after TCRdb ran MiXCR on the 5' RACE reads. The table lists 250,000 to 400,000 distinct CDR3 sequences, 13% to 15% of them singletons. Sequences were obtained from PBMCs or a T cell subset sorted from them (not recorded which). The receptors stem from a man aged 18 to 30 who had mild COVID-19 (a few samples of this study predate the infection). Cell type and time point are not known. The CDR3 runs from the conserved cysteine through the conserved F or W.

v_call cdr3_aa
TRBV29-1 CSVGETPMYEQYF
TRBV6-5 CASSTSDSYNEQFF
TRBV19 CASRQGAAGANEQFF
TRBV11-2 CASKWGRGGLSGELFF
TRBV19 CASSTHGERRETQYF
TRBV20-1 CSAGGDRGPAFF
TRBV5-1 CASSERLEQFF
TRBV6-5 CASSYRTGLRETQYF
TRBV2 CASSDRSGMDTQYF
TRBV4-3 CASSQVGGGITETQYF
TRBV11-2 CASSYSQGGGTYNSPLHF
TRBV2 CASSLQGQNTEAFF
TRBV7-2 CASSSRRQLNTEAFF
TRBV19 CASSSGGRDGKNIQYF
TRBV5-4 CASSMSTGAYEQYF
TRBV20-1 CSASSGEETQYF
TRBV29-1 CSVGRLLVADTQYF
TRBV4-2 CASSQASGTNTGELFF
TRBV5-1 CASRFAGTGLGYGYTF
TRBV7-3 CASSVSGGTDTQYF
TRBV10-3 CASGQGALAFF
TRBV20-1 CSAGREAKRAQYF
TRBV24-1 CAIRDNSGANVLTF
TRBV5-1 CASSLAAGHGNTIYF
TRBV7-3 CASSSLGGSDTQYF
TRBV7-9 CASSLYQPQETQYF
TRBV7-6 CASSFGSNYEQYF
TRBV28 CASSLQGSNNEQFF
TRBV10-3 CAISESVVARPGYTEAFF